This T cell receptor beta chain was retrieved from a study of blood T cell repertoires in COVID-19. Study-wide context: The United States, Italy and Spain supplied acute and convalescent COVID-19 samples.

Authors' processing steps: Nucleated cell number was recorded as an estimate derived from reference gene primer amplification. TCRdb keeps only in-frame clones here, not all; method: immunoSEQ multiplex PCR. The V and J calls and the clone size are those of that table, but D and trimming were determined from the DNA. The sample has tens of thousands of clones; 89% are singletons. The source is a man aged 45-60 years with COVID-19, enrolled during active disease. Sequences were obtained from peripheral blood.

As DNA, the CDR3 is TGTGCCAGCAGTTCCAAGGGGTACGAGCAGTACTTC. This codes for CASSSKGYEQYF. The V and J genes are TRBV6-2 or TRBV6-3 and TRBJ2-7; TRBD1 might be the D (5 bases). With 4 bases removed from V and 4 bases from J, the gap between germline ends came to 8 bases. CDR1 is MNHEY and CDR2 is SVGEGT in the germline V gene. CDR3 size: 12 residues.